Below are 13 T cell receptor beta chains sequenced from a single sample in a study of blood T cell repertoires in COVID-19. Here immunoSEQ multiplex PCR was the method, and the copy in TCRdb shows in-frame clones only, minus some. The repertoire has about 140,000 clones, 84% of them found once; the top ten carry 8.9%. The sequencing sample was made of peripheral blood. All receptors derive from a young man with COVID-19, enrolled during active disease.

The rearrangement joins TRBV10-1 to TRBJ2-7; TRBD1 matches at 9 bases. Germline values: CDR1 WNHNN, CDR2 SYGVQD (reference sequence). The CDR3 loop spans 16 amino acids. V shed 0 bases and J 3 bases; nucleotides not matched to a gene: 6. CDR3 DNA sequence: TGCGCCAGCAGTGAGTCACCGGGGGACAGGGTCTACGAGCAGTACTTC. It encodes CASSESPGDRVYEQYF.

This clone was detected only once. The chain joins TRBV5-1 to TRBJ2-7, with D possibly TRBD2 on 7 matching bases. This CDR3 comprises 16 residues. Trimming pared 0 bases from V and 4 bases from J, leaving 17 bases between. Germline V gene data show CDR1 as SGHRS and CDR2 as YFSETQ. This CDR3 reads CASSLEGDYSFYEQYF. In DNA form, the CDR3 reads TGCGCCAGCAGCTTGGAGGGGGACTACAGCTTTTACGAGCAGTACTTC.

As DNA, the CDR3 is TGTGCCAGCAGTCTCCCGACTGTAAATGAAAAACTGTTTTTT. It yields the protein CASSLPTVNEKLFF. The chain has TRBV28 and TRBJ1-4; D is unclear. Germline values: CDR1 MDHEN, CDR2 SYDVKM. The V end was cut by 5 bases, the J end by 5 bases, with 12 bases between. The CDR3 contains 14 residues.

The chain has TRBV4-3 and TRBJ2-6; D is possibly TRBD2 (6 bases). The germline V gene encodes CDR1 LGHNA and CDR2 YSLEER. The CDR3 covers 17 residues. With 0 bases removed from V and 2 bases from J, the gap between germline ends came to 11 bases. CDR3 in DNA: TGCGCCAGCAGCCAAGAAGGCGCGGGAACTGGGGCCAACGTCCTGACTTTC. Its translation is CASSQEGAGTGANVLTF.

This chain uses TRBV9 with TRBJ2-3; 8 bases map to TRBD2. The germline gives CDR1 SGDLS, CDR2 YYNGEE. CDR3 length: 15 amino acids. Trimming at V came to 0 bases and at J to 5 bases, leaving 5 bases not matched to a gene. The CDR3 region has the DNA TGTGCCAGCAGCGTAGAGTCAGCGGGAGTAGATACGCAGTATTTT. Translated: CASSVESAGVDTQYF.

This clone was recorded once. This chain connects TRBV5-5 to TRBJ2-4; D is possibly TRBD1 (6 bases). This CDR3 region has 16 residues. CDR1 is SGHKS and CDR2 is YYEKEE in the germline V gene (reference sequence). The V gene lost 1 base and the J gene lost 0 bases, with 11 bases spanning the gap. The CDR3 DNA reads as TGTGCCAGCAGCTTGTGGGGGCGACTAGCCAAAAACATTCAGTACTTC. Translated, it gives CASSLWGRLAKNIQYF.

The V gene is TRBV24-1, the J gene TRBJ2-1, with 7 nucleotides matching TRBD2. The CDR3 consists of 16 residues. Germline assignment: CDR1 KGHDR and CDR2 SFDVKD. V gave up 5 bases and J gave up 6 bases; unmatched junction bases: 12. Here the CDR3 DNA reads TGTGCCACCAGTGGTATTCCCGCTAGCGGCGCCAATGAGCAGTTCTTC. Encoded protein: CATSGIPASGANEQFF.

V is TRBV7-9 and J is TRBJ2-5; 10 bases are a match to TRBD1. After removal of 0 bases from V and 3 bases from J, the junction contained 1 base not matched to a gene. This CDR3 contains 15 residues. Germline V gene lookup returns CDR1 SEHNR and CDR2 FQNEAQ (reference sequence). The CDR3 spells CASSLAGTGEETQYF. In DNA, the CDR3 is TGTGCCAGCAGCTTAGCCGGGACAGGGGAAGAGACCCAGTACTTC. The whole variable domain, filled in from reference TRBV7-9 and TRBJ2-5, reads DTGVSQNPRHKITKRGQNVTFRCDPISEHNRLYWYRQTLGQGPEFLTYFQNEAQLEKSRLLSDRFSAERPKGSFSTLEIQRTEQGDSAMYLCASSLAGTGEETQYFGPGTRLLVL.

Only one count was recorded for this clone. The gene calls are TRBV19 and TRBJ2-7, with TRBD2 matching 7 bases. Germline lookup yields CDR1 LNHDA and CDR2 SQIVND (reference sequence). V lost 4 bases to trimming and J lost 6 bases; unmatched junction nucleotides: 6. CDR3 length: 13 residues. The CDR3 loop is CASSRGGRGEQYF. The CDR3 nucleotides are TGTGCCAGTAGTAGGGGGGGTCGAGGCGAGCAGTACTTC.

This rearrangement joins TRBV5-6 to TRBJ1-5; D is possibly TRBD1 (6 bases). The V end was cut by 2 bases, the J end by 5 bases, with 17 bases between. This CDR3 has 16 amino acids. Germline V gives CDR1 SGHDT, CDR2 YYEEEE. The CDR3: CASSFYGAGDHQPQHF. CDR3 sequence (DNA): TGTGCCAGCAGCTTTTACGGGGCAGGGGACCATCAGCCCCAGCATTTT.

The J gene is TRBJ2-7, the V gene TRBV5-4, with TRBD1 matching over 7 bases. Germline CDR1 is SGHNT and CDR2 is YYREEE (reference sequence). There are 13 residues in the CDR3. Trimming at V came to 4 bases and at J to 3 bases, leaving 4 bases not matched to a gene. CDR3 residues: CASSPWDSYEQYF. The CDR3 coding sequence is TGTGCCAGCAGCCCATGGGACAGCTACGAGCAGTACTTC.

V and J are TRBV29-1 and TRBJ1-1, with D perhaps TRBD1 (6 bases). CDR1 SQVTM and CDR2 ANQGSEA come from the germline V gene. Trimming pared 4 bases from V and 4 bases from J, leaving 16 bases between. The CDR3 runs to 14 residues. CDR3 DNA: TGCAGCGTTGGGAAGGGGGGGCTGGGCACTGAAGCTTTCTTT. Translation: CSVGKGGLGTEAFF.

V usage is TRBV11-2 and J usage is TRBJ1-1; TRBD1 might be the D (6 bases). The CDR3 runs to 13 residues. Germline lookup yields CDR1 SGHAT and CDR2 FQNNGV. With 4 bases removed from V and 5 bases from J, the gap between germline ends came to 11 bases. CDR3 residues: CASSYRVATEAFF. The CDR3 DNA sequence: TGTGCCAGCAGCTACAGGGTTGCGACTGAAGCTTTCTTT.